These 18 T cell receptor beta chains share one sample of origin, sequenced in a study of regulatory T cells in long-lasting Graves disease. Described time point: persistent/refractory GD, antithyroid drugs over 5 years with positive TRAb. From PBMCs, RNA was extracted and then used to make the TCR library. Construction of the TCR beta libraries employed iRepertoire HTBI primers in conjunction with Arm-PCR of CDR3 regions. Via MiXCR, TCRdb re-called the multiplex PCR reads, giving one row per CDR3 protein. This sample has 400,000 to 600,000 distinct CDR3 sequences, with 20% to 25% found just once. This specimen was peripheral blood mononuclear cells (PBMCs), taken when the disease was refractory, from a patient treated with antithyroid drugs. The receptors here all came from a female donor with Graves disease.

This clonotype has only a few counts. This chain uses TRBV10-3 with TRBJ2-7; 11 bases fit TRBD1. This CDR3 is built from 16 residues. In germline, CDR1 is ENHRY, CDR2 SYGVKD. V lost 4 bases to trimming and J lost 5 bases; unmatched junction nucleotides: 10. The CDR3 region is CAISVAAGQGDDEQYF. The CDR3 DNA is TGTGCCATCAGTGTCGCTGCGGGACAGGGGGACGACGAGCAGTACTTC.

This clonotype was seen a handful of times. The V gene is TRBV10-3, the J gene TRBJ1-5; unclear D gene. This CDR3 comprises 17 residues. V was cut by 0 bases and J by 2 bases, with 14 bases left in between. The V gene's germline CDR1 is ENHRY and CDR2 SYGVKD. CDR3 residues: CAISESLGEIGNQPQHF. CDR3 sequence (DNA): TGTGCCATCAGTGAGTCGTTGGGCGAAATTGGCAATCAGCCCCAGCATTTT.

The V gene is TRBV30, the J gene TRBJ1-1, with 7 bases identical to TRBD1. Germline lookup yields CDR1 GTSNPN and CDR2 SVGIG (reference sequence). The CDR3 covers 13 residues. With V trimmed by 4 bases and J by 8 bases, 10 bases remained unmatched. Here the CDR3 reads CAWNPRGTAEAFF. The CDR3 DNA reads TGTGCCTGGAACCCTCGGGGGACAGCCGAAGCTTTCTTT.

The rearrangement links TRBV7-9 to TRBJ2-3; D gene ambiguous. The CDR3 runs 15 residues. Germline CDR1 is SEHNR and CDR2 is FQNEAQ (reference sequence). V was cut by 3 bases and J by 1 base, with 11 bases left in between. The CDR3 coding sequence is TGTGCCAGCAGCTTCGGATTCGGAGGCACAGATACGCAGTATTTT. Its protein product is CASSFGFGGTDTQYF.

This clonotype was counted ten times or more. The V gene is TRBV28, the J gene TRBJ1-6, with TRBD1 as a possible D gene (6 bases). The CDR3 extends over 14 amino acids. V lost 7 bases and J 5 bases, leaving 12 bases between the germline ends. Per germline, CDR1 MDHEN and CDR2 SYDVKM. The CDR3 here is CASTPGQDNSPLHF. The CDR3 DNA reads TGTGCCAGCACGCCGGGACAAGATAATTCACCCCTCCACTTT.

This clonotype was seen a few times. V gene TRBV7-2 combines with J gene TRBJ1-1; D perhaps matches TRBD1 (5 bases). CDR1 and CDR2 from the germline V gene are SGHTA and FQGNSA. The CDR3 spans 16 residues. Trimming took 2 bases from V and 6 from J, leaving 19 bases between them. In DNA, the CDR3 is TGTGCCAGCAGCTTACTCGGAGGGGCTTACGGACCTGAAGCTTTCTTT. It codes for CASSLLGGAYGPEAFF.

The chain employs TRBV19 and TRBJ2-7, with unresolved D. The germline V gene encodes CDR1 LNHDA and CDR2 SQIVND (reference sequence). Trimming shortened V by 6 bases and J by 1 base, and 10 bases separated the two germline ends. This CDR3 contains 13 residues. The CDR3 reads CASRSLISYEQYF. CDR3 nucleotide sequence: TGTGCCAGTAGGAGTTTGATTTCCTACGAGCAGTACTTC.

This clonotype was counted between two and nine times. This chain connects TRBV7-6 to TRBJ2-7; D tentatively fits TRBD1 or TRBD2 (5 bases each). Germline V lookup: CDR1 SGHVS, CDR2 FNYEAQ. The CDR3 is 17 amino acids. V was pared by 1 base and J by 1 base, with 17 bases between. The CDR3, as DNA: TGTGCCAGCAGCTTAGGACCTCGGGACGTAGGGTCCTACGAGCAGTACTTC. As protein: CASSLGPRDVGSYEQYF. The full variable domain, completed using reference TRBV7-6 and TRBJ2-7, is GAGVSQSPRYKVTKRGQDVALRCDPISGHVSLYWYRQALGQGPEFLTYFNYEAQQDKSGLPNDRFSAERPEGSISTLTIQRTEQRDSAMYRCASSLGPRDVGSYEQYFGPGTRLTVT.

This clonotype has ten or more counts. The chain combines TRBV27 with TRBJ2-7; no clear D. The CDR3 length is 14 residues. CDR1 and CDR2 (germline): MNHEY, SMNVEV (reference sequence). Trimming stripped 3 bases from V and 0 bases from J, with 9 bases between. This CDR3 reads CASSFGPTSYEQYF. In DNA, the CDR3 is TGTGCCAGCAGTTTCGGGCCAACCTCCTACGAGCAGTACTTC.

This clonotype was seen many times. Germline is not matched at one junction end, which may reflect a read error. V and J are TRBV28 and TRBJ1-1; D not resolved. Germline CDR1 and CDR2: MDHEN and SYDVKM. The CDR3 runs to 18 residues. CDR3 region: CASSLPRLERAGNAEAFF. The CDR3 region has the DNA TGTGCCAGCAGTTTACCGAGACTCGAAAGGGCGGGGAACGCTGAAGCTTTCTTT. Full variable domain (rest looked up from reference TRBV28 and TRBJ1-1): DVKVTQSSRYLVKRTGEKVFLECVQDMDHENMFWYRQDPGLGLRLIYFSYDVKMKEKGDIPEGYSVSREKKERFSLILESASTNQTSMYLCASSLPRLERAGNAEAFFGQGTRLTVV.

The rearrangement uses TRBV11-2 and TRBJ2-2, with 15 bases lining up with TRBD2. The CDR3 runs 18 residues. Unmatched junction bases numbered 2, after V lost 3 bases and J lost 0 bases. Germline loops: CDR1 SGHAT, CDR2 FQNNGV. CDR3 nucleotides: TGTGCCAGCAGCTTGTGGACTAGCGGGGGGGCGAACACCGGGGAGCTGTTTTTT. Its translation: CASSLWTSGGANTGELFF.

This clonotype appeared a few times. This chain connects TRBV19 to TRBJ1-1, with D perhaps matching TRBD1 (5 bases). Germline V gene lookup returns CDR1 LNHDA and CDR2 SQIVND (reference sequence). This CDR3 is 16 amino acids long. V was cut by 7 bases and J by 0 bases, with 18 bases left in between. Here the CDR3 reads CASKGLASTMNTEAFF. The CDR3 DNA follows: TGTGCCAGTAAGGGGCTCGCCAGTACTATGAACACTGAAGCTTTCTTT.

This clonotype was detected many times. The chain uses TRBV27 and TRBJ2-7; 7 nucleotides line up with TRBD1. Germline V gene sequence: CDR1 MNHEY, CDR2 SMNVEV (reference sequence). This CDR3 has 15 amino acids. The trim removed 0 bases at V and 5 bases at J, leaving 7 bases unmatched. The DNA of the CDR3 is TGTGCCAGCAGTTTATCGAGGACAGGTTTAGACGAGCAGTACTTC. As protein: CASSLSRTGLDEQYF.

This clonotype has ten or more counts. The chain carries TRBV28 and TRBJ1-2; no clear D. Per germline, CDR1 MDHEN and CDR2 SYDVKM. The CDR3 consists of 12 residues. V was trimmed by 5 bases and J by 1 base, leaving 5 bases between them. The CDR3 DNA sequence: TGTGCCAGCAGTAGGTATAACTATGGCTACACCTTC. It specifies CASSRYNYGYTF.

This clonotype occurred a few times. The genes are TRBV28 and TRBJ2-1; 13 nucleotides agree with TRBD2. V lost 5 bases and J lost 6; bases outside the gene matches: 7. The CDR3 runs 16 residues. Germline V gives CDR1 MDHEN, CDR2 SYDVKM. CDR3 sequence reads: CASSRGTSGTGNEQFF. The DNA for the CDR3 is TGTGCCAGCAGTCGAGGGACTAGCGGGACGGGCAATGAGCAGTTCTTC.

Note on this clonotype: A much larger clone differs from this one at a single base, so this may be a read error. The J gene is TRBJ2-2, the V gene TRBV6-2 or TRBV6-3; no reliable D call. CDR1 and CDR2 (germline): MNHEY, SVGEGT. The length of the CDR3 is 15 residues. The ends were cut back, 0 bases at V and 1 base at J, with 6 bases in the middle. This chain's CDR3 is CASSYSLGNTGELFF. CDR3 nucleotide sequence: TGTGCCAGCAGTTACTCGTTGGGGAACACCGGGGAGCTGTTTTTT.

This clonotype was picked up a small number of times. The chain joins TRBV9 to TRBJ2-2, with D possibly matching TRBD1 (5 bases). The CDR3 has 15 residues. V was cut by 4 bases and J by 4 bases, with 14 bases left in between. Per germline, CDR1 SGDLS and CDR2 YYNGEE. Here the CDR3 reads CASSTGHVGTGELFF. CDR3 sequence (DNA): TGTGCCAGCAGCACCGGACACGTCGGCACCGGGGAGCTGTTTTTT. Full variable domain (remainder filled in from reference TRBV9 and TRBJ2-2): DSGVTQTPKHLITATGQRVTLRCSPRSGDLSVYWYQQSLDQGLQFLIQYYNGEERAKGNILERFSAQQFPDLHSELNLSSLELGDSALYFCASSTGHVGTGELFFGEGSRLTVL.

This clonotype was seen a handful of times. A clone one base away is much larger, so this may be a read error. The CDR3 is CASRGGIGGYISPLHF. The CDR3 bases are TGTGCCAGCAGGGGGGGGATAGGGGGCTACATTTCACCCCTCCACTTT. V and J are TRBV28 and TRBJ1-6; 7 bases agree with TRBD1. In germline, CDR1 is MDHEN, CDR2 SYDVKM. Trimming removed 6 bases from V and 9 bases from J; junction bases left unmatched: 14. The CDR3 sequence is 16 residues long.